The text below deals with one T cell receptor (beta chain). The assay was immunoSEQ multiplex PCR, and TCRdb's table has in-frame clones only and misses some. Of tens of thousands of clones in the sample, more than 90% are singletons; the top ten hold roughly 10%. The data originate from a study of PD-L1 blockade in urothelial cancer. This clonotype was sampled from a man between 60 and 70 years old with urothelial cancer. Here the sequenced sample was PBMCs, taken around atezolizumab (anti-PD-L1) treatment.

The CDR3 loop reads CASSDPSGGDEQYF. In nucleotides, the CDR3 is TGCGCCAGCAGCGATCCTAGCGGGGGGGACGAGCAGTACTTC. The gene calls are TRBV5-1 and TRBJ2-7; the match to TRBD2 covers 12 bases. This CDR3 contains 14 residues. Trimming removed 4 bases from V and 5 bases from J; junction bases left unmatched: 4. Germline V lookup: CDR1 SGHRS, CDR2 YFSETQ.